This T cell receptor (beta chain) derives from a study of monozygotic twins with inflammatory bowel disease. TCRdb reprocessed the 5' RACE reads, with one entry per CDR3 protein and no DNA. The sample shows a few hundred thousand distinct CDR3 sequences, and 2.6% sits with its ten largest clones. Regarding this clonotype: The antigen remains undetermined.

CDR3 length equals 13 residues. Per germline, CDR1 DFQATT and CDR2 SNEGSKA (reference sequence). Whole-study results and caveats: Sharing of clonotypes with others was lower in IBD patients than in healthy twins, and this was especially so with disease activity.

The sequenced sample was blood. This chain joins TRBV20-1 and TRBJ2-3; TCRdb's D call, TRBD1, is unchecked because there is no DNA. This receptor was obtained from a human donor with ulcerative colitis or Crohn's disease, or a healthy co-twin of an affected twin (not recorded which). The CDR3: CSALQVGPDTQYF.